The sequence of this T cell receptor beta chain was determined in a study of neurological immune-mediated disorders. TCRdb reprocessed the 5' RACE reads via MiXCR and lists one record per CDR3 protein. The sample yields 75,000 to 85,000 distinct CDR3 sequences, roughly a sixth seen once. Volunteers attending a blood bank in Maryland, USA, served as healthy controls. Unsorted libraries used 2 million PBMCs kept at -80 degrees C. Germline CDR1 reads SGHTA; CDR2 reads FQGNSA. The CDR3 is 13 amino acids. Trimming pared 5 bases from V and 8 bases from J, leaving 15 bases between. There are many counts of this clonotype.

This TCR came from a woman in her thirties or forties in good health. This chain connects TRBV7-2 to TRBJ1-2; tentatively, D is TRBD1 (6 bases). Sequencing was done on a sample of PBMCs. CDR3 amino acids: CASSLQGFQGYTF. The DNA of the CDR3 is TGTGCCAGCAGCCTACAGGGATTTCAAGGCTACACCTTC. Complete variable domain (other parts from reference TRBV7-2 and TRBJ1-2): GAGVSQSPSNKVTEKGKDVELRCDPISGHTALYWYRQSLGQGLEFLIYFQGNSAPDKSGLPSDRFSAERTGGSVSTLTIQRTQQEDSAVYLCASSLQGFQGYTFGSGTRLTVV.